Each of the 18 T cell receptor beta chains below was sequenced from the same sample in a study of blood T cell repertoires in COVID-19. Clones were read by immunoSEQ multiplex PCR, and TCRdb kept only the in-frame ones, dropping some. The sample has 140,000 to 150,000 clones; around 82% are singletons. Sequencing was carried out using peripheral blood. These receptors originate from a man aged 60 to 75 with active or convalescent COVID-19.

This clone qualifies as medium-sized. The V call is TRBV29-1, the J call TRBJ2-1; weak D call: TRBD2 (6 bases). V lost 1 base and J 4 bases, leaving 14 bases between the germline ends. Germline lookup yields CDR1 SQVTM and CDR2 ANQGSEA. This CDR3 is 15 amino acids long. The CDR3 spells CSVEVWDSQYNEQFF. In nucleotides, the CDR3 is TGCAGCGTTGAAGTTTGGGACTCCCAATACAATGAGCAGTTCTTC.

In DNA, the CDR3 is TGTGCCAGCTCGGAAGACAGGGTAGAGCAGTACTTC. This translates into CASSEDRVEQYF. This rearrangement joins TRBV18 to TRBJ2-7; 7 nucleotides align to TRBD1. V was pared by 6 bases and J by 7 bases, with 6 bases of the junction left unmatched. CDR3 length: 12 amino acids. Germline V lookup: CDR1 KGHSH, CDR2 LQKENI. The full variable domain, rest sourced from reference TRBV18 and TRBJ2-7, is NAGVMQNPRHLVRRRGQEARLRCSPMKGHSHVYWYRQLPEEGLKFMVYLQKENIIDESGMPKERFSAEFPKEGPSILRIQQVVRGDSAAYFCASSEDRVEQYFGPGTRLTVT.

The chain combines TRBV7-9 with TRBJ2-7; D is uncertain. The CDR3 totals 13 residues. The germline V gene has CDR1 SEHNR and CDR2 FQNEAQ (reference sequence). V was trimmed by 4 bases and J by 5 bases, leaving 12 bases between them. The CDR3 is CASSSSGSDEQYF. Here the CDR3 DNA reads TGTGCCAGCAGCTCCTCGGGTTCTGACGAGCAGTACTTC.

This chain connects TRBV6-5 to TRBJ1-1, with a tentative D call TRBD1 (5 bases). The CDR3 has 13 amino acids. The germline gives CDR1 MNHEY, CDR2 SVGAGI. V was trimmed by 5 bases and J by 3 bases, leaving 10 bases between them. For the CDR3, the DNA is TGTGCCAGCAGTCGCCAAGGGGACACTGAAGCTTTCTTT. It translates to CASSRQGDTEAFF.

The chain is built from TRBV19 and TRBJ2-7; D perhaps matches TRBD1 (6 bases). The CDR3 has 14 amino acids. Trimming left V 3 bases short and J 2 bases short, with 11 bases between. Germline loops: CDR1 LNHDA, CDR2 SQIVND (reference sequence). CDR3 residues: CASSIQQGPYEQYF. The CDR3 nucleotides are TGTGCCAGTAGTATCCAACAGGGACCCTACGAGCAGTACTTC.

A single count supports this clone. This sequence joins TRBV6-2 or TRBV6-3 and TRBJ1-2, with 8 bases matching TRBD1. The J segment lost 5 bases and the V segment lost 5 bases, leaving 7 bases of the junction unmatched. The V gene's germline CDR1 is MNHEY and CDR2 SVGEGT. CDR3 size: 14 residues. As DNA, the CDR3 is TGTGCCAGCAGTGACCAGGGGGCTGGGTATGGCTACACCTTC. It codes for CASSDQGAGYGYTF.

The J gene is TRBJ2-7, the V gene TRBV6-5, with TRBD2 matching over 7 bases. Trimming removed 6 bases from V and 5 bases from J; junction bases left unmatched: 10. CDR1 and CDR2 (germline): MNHEY, SVGAGI. The CDR3 has 14 amino acids. CDR3 protein: CASSRGEGVDEQYF. CDR3 bases: TGTGCCAGCAGCCGGGGGGAAGGGGTCGACGAGCAGTACTTC.

This clone was counted between two and nine times. The rearrangement links TRBV28 to TRBJ1-1; TRBD1 is a possible D gene (6 bases). The CDR3 loop spans 16 amino acids. CDR1 and CDR2 from the germline V gene are MDHEN and SYDVKM. Trimming removed 4 bases from V and 0 bases from J, with 15 bases in between. CDR3 loop: CASSSSRGRMNTEAFF. In nucleotides, the CDR3 is TGTGCCAGCAGTTCGTCCAGGGGACGGATGAACACTGAAGCTTTCTTT.

On this clone: Mismatch with germline at one junction end may stem from a read error. The rearrangement uses TRBV28 and TRBJ2-5, with TRBD2 matching over 11 bases. Germline V gives CDR1 MDHEN, CDR2 SYDVKM. The CDR3 is 17 amino acids. CDR3 bases: TGTGTCAGCAGTTTACGGACTAGCGGGCCCTGGGAAGAGACCCAGTACTTC. This sequence encodes CVSSLRTSGPWEETQYF.

The chain joins TRBV18 to TRBJ1-5, with D hard to call. Germline loops: CDR1 KGHSH, CDR2 LQKENI. The CDR3 spans 15 residues. With 2 bases removed from V and 3 bases from J, the gap between germline ends came to 11 bases. This chain's CDR3 is CASSPSGPLNQPQHF. The CDR3 DNA follows: TGTGCCAGCTCACCAAGCGGGCCGCTCAATCAGCCCCAGCATTTT.

The chain is built from TRBV5-1 and TRBJ2-2, with 13 bases aligning to TRBD2. The CDR3 is 15 residues long. V shed 4 bases and J 6 bases; nucleotides not matched to a gene: 3. CDR1 SGHRS and CDR2 YFSETQ come from the germline V gene. The CDR3 DNA reads TGCGCCAGCAGCAGGACTAGCGGGAGTTCCGGGGAGCTGTTTTTT. It encodes CASSRTSGSSGELFF.

The chain recombines TRBV6-5 with TRBJ2-2, with a tentative D call TRBD2 (7 bases). The CDR3 totals 13 residues. Trimming pared 7 bases from V and 6 bases from J, leaving 12 bases between. From germline, CDR1 is MNHEY and CDR2 SVGAGI. The DNA for the CDR3 is TGTGCCAGCACATGGGGGGGCCCCGGGGAGCTGTTTTTT. It codes for CASTWGGPGELFF.

The rearrangement joins TRBV30 to TRBJ2-2, with a weak D call TRBD1 (5 bases). The germline CDR1 and CDR2 sequences are GTSNPN and SVGIG (reference sequence). Trimming took off 0 bases at V and 4 bases at J, with 9 bases between the two ends. CDR3 length: 14 residues. CDR3 region: CAWSVKGATGELFF. CDR3 sequence (DNA): TGTGCCTGGAGTGTAAAAGGGGCCACCGGGGAGCTGTTTTTT.

The chain joins TRBV28 to TRBJ1-5; weak D call: TRBD1 (6 bases). The CDR3 covers 14 residues. Deletions cut 6 bases from V and 7 bases from J, with 16 bases between. Germline lookup yields CDR1 MDHEN and CDR2 SYDVKM. CDR3 in amino acids: CASREQGSGQPQHF. In DNA form, the CDR3 reads TGTGCCAGCAGAGAACAGGGCTCGGGACAGCCCCAGCATTTT.

This chain connects TRBV2 to TRBJ2-1; weak D call: TRBD2 (5 bases). The CDR3 has 15 residues. V was pared by 6 bases and J by 4 bases, with 16 bases between. The germline CDR1 and CDR2 sequences are SNHLY and FYNNEI. The CDR3 region is CASRMRREGYNEQFF. The DNA of the CDR3 is TGTGCCAGCAGAATGCGTCGGGAAGGGTACAATGAGCAGTTCTTC.

The J gene is TRBJ2-3, the V gene TRBV9; 7 nucleotides line up with TRBD1. Looked up from germline, CDR1 is SGDLS and CDR2 is YYNGEE. The V segment lost 4 bases and the J segment 2 bases; nucleotides outside the gene matches: 10. This CDR3 has 16 residues. As DNA, the CDR3 is TGTGCCAGCAGCCTATTGAACAGGGGATACACAGATACGCAGTATTTT. Protein product: CASSLLNRGYTDTQYF. Together with reference TRBV9 and TRBJ2-3, the CDR3 gives the full variable domain: DSGVTQTPKHLITATGQRVTLRCSPRSGDLSVYWYQQSLDQGLQFLIQYYNGEERAKGNILERFSAQQFPDLHSELNLSSLELGDSALYFCASSLLNRGYTDTQYFGPGTRLTVL.

The chain couples TRBV7-2 to TRBJ2-1, with 7 bases lining up with TRBD1. With 1 base clipped from V and 4 bases from J, the junction kept 4 bases outside the gene matches. The CDR3 has 15 amino acids. From germline, CDR1 is SGHTA and CDR2 FQGNSA. The CDR3 loop reads CASSLGPGGYNEQFF. The CDR3 DNA is TGTGCCAGCAGCTTAGGTCCAGGGGGATACAATGAGCAGTTCTTC.

This clone was observed a handful of times. The chain employs TRBV28 and TRBJ2-1; possible D gene TRBD2, 5 bases. Germline V CDR1 and CDR2: MDHEN, SYDVKM. Between the trimmed V and J ends, which lost 10 bases and 0 bases, there was a span of 7 bases. The CDR3 runs to 12 residues. The CDR3 nucleotides read TGTGCCACGGAGGACTCCTACAATGAGCAGTTCTTC. It is translated as CATEDSYNEQFF.